The 16 T cell receptor beta chains below come from one sample, sequenced in a study of T cell responses to AZD1222 COVID-19 vaccine. Libraries were prepared by immunoSEQ multiplex PCR; TCRdb keeps only in-frame clonotypes and omits some of them. The profile shows tens of thousands of clones, around three quarters of them singletons. Here the sequenced sample was peripheral blood, taken on day 0 of AZD1222 vaccination. These receptors were obtained from an adult in good health.

V is TRBV5-1 and J is TRBJ1-1, with 9 positions matching TRBD1. With V trimmed by 3 bases and J by 1 base, 7 bases remained unmatched. The CDR3 has 16 amino acids. In germline, CDR1 is SGHRS, CDR2 YFSETQ. The CDR3 DNA reads as TGCGCCAGCAGCTCCAAGACAGGGGGAGGGAACACTGAAGCTTTCTTT. Translation gives CASSSKTGGGNTEAFF.

This clone has only a few counts. The chain carries TRBV4-2 and TRBJ1-1; D is perhaps TRBD1 (6 bases). Germline assignment: CDR1 LGHNA and CDR2 YNFKEQ. With 0 bases removed from V and 4 bases from J, the gap between germline ends came to 15 bases. CDR3 size: 16 residues. This CDR3 is CASSQDWAGQTTEAFF. The CDR3 DNA reads as TGTGCCAGCAGCCAAGATTGGGCGGGACAAACCACTGAAGCTTTCTTT.

This sequence joins TRBV19 and TRBJ1-2; no clear D gene. The CDR3 is 15 amino acids. Germline V gives CDR1 LNHDA, CDR2 SQIVND (reference sequence). V lost 4 bases, J lost 8 bases, and 20 bases lay in between. CDR3: CASSTDGRAGRGYTF. CDR3 DNA: TGTGCCAGTAGTACAGATGGACGGGCTGGGAGAGGCTACACCTTC.

V usage is TRBV6-5 and J usage is TRBJ2-2, with D tentatively TRBD1 (6 bases). The V and J ends lost 8 bases and 4 bases respectively, with 17 bases between them. CDR1 and CDR2 from the germline V gene are MNHEY and SVGAGI. The CDR3 is 15 residues long. This chain's CDR3 is CASPGAGTSTGELFF. The CDR3 DNA reads as TGTGCCAGCCCCGGGGCCGGGACATCCACCGGGGAGCTGTTTTTT.

The CDR3 DNA reads as TGCGCCAGCAGCCAAAGATCCCCACGATCTGGGGCCAACGTCCTGACTTTC. It codes for CASSQRSPRSGANVLTF. The chain joins TRBV4-1 to TRBJ2-6; D unresolved. Between the trimmed V and J ends, which lost 2 bases and 1 base, there was a span of 12 bases. This CDR3 region has 17 residues. CDR1 MGHRA and CDR2 YSYEKL come from the germline V gene.

This clone was observed once. The V gene is TRBV27, the J gene TRBJ2-5; tentatively, D is TRBD2 (6 bases). The CDR3 has 15 residues. CDR1 is MNHEY, CDR2 SMNVEV, per germline (reference sequence). The ends were cut back, 11 bases at V and 4 bases at J, with 23 bases in the middle. CDR3 sequence: CAPHVRPGSPETQYF. The CDR3 DNA sequence: TGTGCCCCCCACGTACGCCCCGGGAGCCCAGAGACCCAGTACTTC.

V gene TRBV6-5 combines with J gene TRBJ1-3; no clear D. Trimming took off 10 bases at V and 0 bases at J, with 10 bases between the two ends. The CDR3 contains 13 residues. Germline CDR1 MNHEY, CDR2 SVGAGI. Here the CDR3 reads CATRLGSGNTIYF. The CDR3 DNA is TGTGCCACCCGACTCGGCTCTGGAAACACCATATATTTT.

The chain has TRBV5-1 and TRBJ2-7; the match to TRBD1 covers 10 bases. The germline V gene encodes CDR1 SGHRS and CDR2 YFSETQ. V shed 4 bases and J 3 bases; nucleotides not matched to a gene: 4. This CDR3 has 14 amino acids. CDR3 region: CASSTGQGLYEQYF. CDR3 nucleotide sequence: TGCGCCAGCAGCACGGGACAGGGGCTCTACGAGCAGTACTTC.

This clone was detected only once. This chain uses TRBV11-2 with TRBJ2-5, with 14 positions matching TRBD2. V was pared by 5 bases and J by 4 bases, with 9 bases of the junction left unmatched. The germline V gene has CDR1 SGHAT and CDR2 FQNNGV. This CDR3 has 17 residues. CDR3 sequence reads: CASSSGTSGSPLETQYF. The CDR3 nucleotides read TGTGCCAGCAGCAGCGGGACTAGCGGGAGTCCCCTAGAGACCCAGTACTTC.

CDR3 DNA sequence: TGTGCCAGCAGTTTGGAAGGGGTCGGAAAACTGTTTTTT. This translates into CASSLEGVGKLFF. The chain has TRBV28 and TRBJ1-4, with D tentatively TRBD1 (5 bases). V was clipped by 3 bases and J by 10 bases, with 12 bases between them. Looked up from germline, CDR1 is MDHEN and CDR2 is SYDVKM. CDR3 length: 13 amino acids.

The rearrangement uses TRBV19 and TRBJ1-5, with TRBD1 matching over 7 bases. The CDR3 length is 21 residues. CDR1 and CDR2 (germline): LNHDA, SQIVND (reference sequence). J lost 5 bases, V lost 5 bases, and 27 bases had no gene match. The CDR3 sequence: CASSVTQGTRILGRWDQPQHF. The DNA of the CDR3 is TGTGCCAGTAGTGTGACACAGGGGACCCGCATCTTGGGCCGGTGGGATCAGCCCCAGCATTTT.

This clone was seen a handful of times. V gene TRBV6-2 or TRBV6-3 combines with J gene TRBJ2-1; tentative D call: TRBD2 (5 bases). Germline V gene data show CDR1 as MNHEY and CDR2 as SVGEGT. V lost 5 bases and J 0 bases, leaving 20 bases between the germline ends. The CDR3 sequence is 18 residues long. The DNA of the CDR3 is TGTGCCAGCAGTCCCAACCACCCGACGGGGAGCTCCTACAATGAGCAGTTCTTC. This sequence encodes CASSPNHPTGSSYNEQFF.

The rearrangement joins TRBV30 to TRBJ1-4; perhaps TRBD1 as D (6 bases). The CDR3 extends over 13 amino acids. With 3 bases removed from V and 7 bases from J, the gap between germline ends came to 12 bases. From germline, CDR1 is GTSNPN and CDR2 SVGIG (reference sequence). In DNA, the CDR3 is TGTGCCTGGAGCAGGGGACGCGCTGAAAAACTGTTTTTT. Its translation is CAWSRGRAEKLFF.

The chain employs TRBV28 and TRBJ1-5; D may be TRBD1 (6 bases). The germline V and J ends were trimmed by 6 bases and 0 bases, with 18 bases remaining between them. The CDR3 is 17 residues long. Germline-derived CDR1 and CDR2 are MDHEN and SYDVKM. CDR3 nucleotide sequence: TGTGCCAGCAGACTGAGGGGGGAAACACTTAGCAATCAGCCCCAGCATTTT. It translates to CASRLRGETLSNQPQHF.

This chain links TRBV5-5 with TRBJ1-2; 7 nucleotides match TRBD1. This CDR3 comprises 15 residues. CDR1 is SGHKS and CDR2 is YYEKEE in the germline V gene (reference sequence). V shed 3 bases and J 4 bases; nucleotides not matched to a gene: 9. CDR3 nucleotides: TGTGCCAGCAGCTCCCCTGACAGGGTCGGCTATGGCTACACCTTC. Encoded protein: CASSSPDRVGYGYTF.

The chain uses TRBV3-1 (or the pseudogene TRBV3-2) and TRBJ1-1; 7 nucleotides match TRBD1. This CDR3 has 12 amino acids. With V trimmed by 5 bases and J by 5 bases, 2 bases remained unmatched. Germline assignment: CDR1 LGHDT and CDR2 YNNKEL (reference sequence). The chain's CDR3 is CASSWGQTEAFF. DNA of the CDR3: TGTGCCAGCAGCTGGGGACAGACTGAAGCTTTCTTT.